This TCR beta chain was captured by sequencing in a study of blood T cell repertoires in COVID-19. The wider study: Acute and convalescent COVID-19 samples came from the United States, Italy and Spain. The analysed material was cDNA or gDNA that came from T cells, B-cell-depleted T cells, or PBMCs.

Germline V gene data show CDR1 as SGHVS and CDR2 as FQNEAQ. The CDR3 is 16 amino acids. Trimming stripped 7 bases from V and 3 bases from J, with 22 bases between. The repertoire was sequenced with immunoSEQ multiplex PCR; TCRdb's copy has only in-frame clones and lacks some. The sample has 91,000 or so clones; roughly 89% are singletons. Sequenced material: peripheral blood. The chain links TRBV7-8 to TRBJ2-7; possible D gene TRBD2, 6 bases. This TCR derives from a human donor in a cohort sampled during active COVID-19. Written as DNA, the CDR3 is TGTGCCAGCACCCTAGAGGGCGGGAAATCTCTCTACGAGCAGTACTTC. Residues: CASTLEGGKSLYEQYF.